This TCR beta chain was captured in a study of blood T cell repertoires in COVID-19. As for the study in general: Acute and convalescent COVID-19 specimens originated in the United States, Italy and Spain.

This clone is a singleton in its sample. Measured with immunoSEQ multiplex PCR; TCRdb has only the in-frame clones, and not every one. The sample has about 91,000 clones, roughly 72% seen once. The source material was peripheral blood. This receptor was taken from a man between 65 and 85 years old with acute or convalescent COVID-19.

Here the CDR3 reads CASSFPGGGTEAFF. The CDR3 DNA is TGTGCCAGCAGCTTCCCCGGGGGGGGCACTGAAGCTTTCTTT. This chain uses TRBV5-4 with TRBJ1-1; weak D call: TRBD1 (5 bases). Germline-derived CDR1 and CDR2 are SGHNT and YYREEE (reference sequence). Trimming took 2 bases from V and 4 from J, leaving 12 bases between them. This CDR3 region has 14 residues.